One TCR beta chain is described in this entry. This sample is drawn from a study of regulatory T cells in long-lasting Graves disease. Time point described: persistent/refractory GD, antithyroid drugs over 5 years with positive TRAb. The authors made the TCR library using RNA they extracted from PBMCs. EDTA tubes were used for drawing around 8.8 milliliters of peripheral blood. Germline V gives CDR1 LNHDA, CDR2 SQIVND (reference sequence). The germline V and J ends were trimmed by 3 bases and 5 bases, with 13 bases remaining between them. The CDR3 spans 15 residues. In building TCR beta libraries, iRepertoire HTBI primers were used together with Arm-PCR of CDR3 regions. TCRdb passed the multiplex PCR reads through MiXCR, listing each CDR3 protein once. The sample has 700,000 or so distinct CDR3 sequences; about 30% are singletons.

The sequence was collected from a female donor with Graves disease. Sequenced here: peripheral blood mononuclear cells (PBMCs), sampled when the disease was refractory, from a patient treated with antithyroid drugs. J is TRBJ2-2 and V is TRBV19; D may correspond to TRBD1 or TRBD2 (7 bases each). This CDR3 reads CASSIGAGQTGELFF. The CDR3 DNA reads TGTGCCAGTAGTATTGGAGCGGGACAGACCGGGGAGCTGTTTTTT.